The 3 T cell receptor beta chains below come from one sample, sequenced in a study of blood T cell repertoires in COVID-19. Clones were sequenced by immunoSEQ multiplex PCR, and TCRdb holds only the in-frame ones, with some missing. Among a few hundred thousand clones, roughly 86% were seen once, and the ten largest hold about 8%. The sample was peripheral blood. All receptors derive from a woman aged 50 to 60 who had recovered from COVID-19.

This clone came up once. The rearrangement links TRBV6-1 to TRBJ2-2; D remains unclear. Per germline, CDR1 MNHNS and CDR2 SASEGT. The CDR3 is made up of 14 amino acids. The V end was cut by 1 base, the J end by 5 bases, with 8 bases between. CDR3 region: CASSEGRRTGELFF. CDR3 nucleotide sequence: TGTGCCAGCAGTGAAGGTCGCAGGACCGGGGAGCTGTTTTTT.

This clone showed up just once. This chain links TRBV19 with TRBJ1-1; D possibly corresponds to TRBD1 (6 bases). CDR3 length: 14 residues. Germline V CDR1 and CDR2: LNHDA, SQIVND (reference sequence). The V end lost 3 bases, the J end lost 3 bases, and 11 bases lay between the germline ends. CDR3 protein: CASSIGGQYTEAFF. The CDR3 nucleotides read TGTGCCAGTAGTATTGGGGGACAATACACTGAAGCTTTCTTT.

This chain links TRBV12-3 or TRBV12-4 with TRBJ1-3; D is uncertain. The CDR3 sequence is 13 residues long. Trimming stripped 6 bases from V and 0 bases from J, with 6 bases between. The CDR3 bases are TGTGCCAGCAGCACTGTCTCTGGAAACACCATATATTTT. Translation gives CASSTVSGNTIYF.